This TCR beta chain originates from a study of CD8 T cells in Susac syndrome. The germline CDR1 and CDR2 sequences are SGHRS and YFSETQ. The CDR3 spans 14 residues. The V gene lost 7 bases and the J gene lost 3 bases, with 17 bases spanning the gap. Random hexamers served to reverse transcribe roughly 0.5 to 1 ug RNA. Each CDR3 protein is one row after TCRdb ran MiXCR on the immunoSEQ multiplex PCR reads. The sample gives 400,000 or so distinct CDR3 sequences, around 83% of which show up once; 0.09% to 0.15% is in the top ten. CD8+ and CD4+ T cells circulating in blood were sequenced for TCR beta. This clonotype was recorded a few times.

Sequenced: CD8+ T cells from PBMCs. This TCR was sampled from a human donor with multiple sclerosis. This chain uses TRBV5-1 with TRBJ2-7, with unresolved D. The chain's CDR3 is CASGWDLPSYEQYF. CDR3 DNA: TGCGCCAGCGGATGGGATCTCCCTAGCTACGAGCAGTACTTC. The whole variable domain, remainder taken from reference TRBV5-1 and TRBJ2-7, is KAGVTQTPRYLIKTRGQQVTLSCSPISGHRSVSWYQQTPGQGLQFLFEYFSETQRNKGNFPGRFSGRQFSNSRSEMNVSTLELGDSALYLCASGWDLPSYEQYFGPGTRLTVT.